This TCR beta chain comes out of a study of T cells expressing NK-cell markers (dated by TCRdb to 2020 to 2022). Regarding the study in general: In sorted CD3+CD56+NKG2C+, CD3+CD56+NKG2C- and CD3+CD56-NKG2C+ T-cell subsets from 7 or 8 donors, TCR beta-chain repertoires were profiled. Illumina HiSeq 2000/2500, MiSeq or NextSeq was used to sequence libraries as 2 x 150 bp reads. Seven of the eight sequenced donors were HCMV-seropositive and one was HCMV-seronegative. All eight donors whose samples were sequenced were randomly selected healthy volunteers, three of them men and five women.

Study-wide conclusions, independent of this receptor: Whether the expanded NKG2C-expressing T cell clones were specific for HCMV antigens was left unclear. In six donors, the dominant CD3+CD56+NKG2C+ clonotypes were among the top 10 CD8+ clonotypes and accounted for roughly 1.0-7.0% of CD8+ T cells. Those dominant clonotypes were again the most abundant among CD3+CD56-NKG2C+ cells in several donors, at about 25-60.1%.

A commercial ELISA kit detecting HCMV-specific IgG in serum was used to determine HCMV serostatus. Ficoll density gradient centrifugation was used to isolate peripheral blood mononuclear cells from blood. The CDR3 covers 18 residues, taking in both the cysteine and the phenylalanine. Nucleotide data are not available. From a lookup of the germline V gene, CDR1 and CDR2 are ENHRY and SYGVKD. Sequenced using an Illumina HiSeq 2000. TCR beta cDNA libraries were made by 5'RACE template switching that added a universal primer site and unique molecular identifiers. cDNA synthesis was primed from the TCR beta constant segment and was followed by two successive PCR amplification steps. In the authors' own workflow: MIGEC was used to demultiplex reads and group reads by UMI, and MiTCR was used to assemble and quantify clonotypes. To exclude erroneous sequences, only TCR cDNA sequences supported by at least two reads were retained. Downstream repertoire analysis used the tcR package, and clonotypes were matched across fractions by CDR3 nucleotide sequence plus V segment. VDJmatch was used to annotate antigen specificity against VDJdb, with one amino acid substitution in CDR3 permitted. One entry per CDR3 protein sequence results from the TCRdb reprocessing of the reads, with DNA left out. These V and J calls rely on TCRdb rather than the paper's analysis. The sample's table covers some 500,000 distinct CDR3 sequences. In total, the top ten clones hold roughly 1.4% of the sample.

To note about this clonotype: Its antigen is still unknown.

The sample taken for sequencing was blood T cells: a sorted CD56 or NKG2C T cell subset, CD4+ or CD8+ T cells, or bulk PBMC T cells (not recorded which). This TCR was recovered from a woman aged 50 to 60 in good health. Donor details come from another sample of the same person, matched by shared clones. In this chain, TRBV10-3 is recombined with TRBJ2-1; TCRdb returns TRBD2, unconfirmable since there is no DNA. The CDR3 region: CAISESMGFSMAGGEQFF.